The present T cell receptor beta chain was sequenced within a study of blood T cell repertoires in COVID-19. Measured with immunoSEQ multiplex PCR; TCRdb has only the in-frame clones, and not every one. The sample shows around 82,000 clones, about nine tenths of them seen only once. Per the germline V gene, CDR1 is MNHEY and CDR2 is SVGEGT. The CDR3 totals 16 residues. With 5 bases removed from V and 1 base from J, the gap between germline ends came to 15 bases. This sequence joins TRBV6-2 or TRBV6-3 and TRBJ2-1, with D perhaps TRBD1 (5 bases). This TCR was sampled from a man between 65 and 79 years old with active or convalescent COVID-19. Sequenced: peripheral blood. This chain's CDR3 is CASSQGRRKSYNEQFF. For the CDR3, the DNA is TGTGCCAGCAGTCAGGGCCGGCGGAAGTCCTACAATGAGCAGTTCTTC.